These 27 T cell receptor beta chains were sequenced from one sample in a study of cytomegalovirus exposure and HLA in healthy donors. The PCR was carried out with 60 Vbeta primers and 13 Jbeta primers. This table comes from immunoSEQ multiplex PCR, and its TCRdb copy is limited to in-frame clones, with some not included. The sample records 150,000 to 200,000 clones, about an eighth being singletons. Sequencing was done on a sample of PBMCs. The origin of the receptors is a man in his fifties in good health and CMV-seropositive.

This clone was detected only a few times. The V call is TRBV10-3, the J call TRBJ2-5; possible D gene TRBD2, 5 bases. V lost 4 bases and J 2 bases, leaving 11 bases between the germline ends. The germline V gene has CDR1 ENHRY and CDR2 SYGVKD. The CDR3 is made up of 14 amino acids. The CDR3: CAISGAASQETQYF. The CDR3 coding sequence is TGTGCCATCAGTGGAGCGGCATCACAAGAGACCCAGTACTTC.

In this sample, this clone turned up a few times. The V and J genes are TRBV10-2 and TRBJ2-3; 10 bases agree with TRBD2. Trimming at V came to 6 bases and at J to 4 bases, leaving 7 bases not matched to a gene. Germline V lookup: CDR1 WSHSY, CDR2 SAAADI. The CDR3 spans 15 residues. The CDR3 coding sequence is TGCGCCAGCAGCCTGAGCGGGGGGGCCCCAGATACGCAGTATTTT. Protein: CASSLSGGAPDTQYF.

The chain recombines TRBV7-2 with TRBJ2-1; D is uncertain. CDR1 is SGHTA and CDR2 is FQGNSA in the germline V gene. The CDR3 consists of 10 residues. Trimming removed 8 bases at V and 3 bases at J, with 2 bases between. CDR3 nucleotides: TGTGCCAGCCGCTACAATGAGCAGTTCTTC. Amino acids: CASRYNEQFF.

The V gene is TRBV27, the J gene TRBJ2-7, with D maybe TRBD1 (6 bases). Looked up from germline, CDR1 is MNHEY and CDR2 is SMNVEV (reference sequence). Trimming removed 6 bases at V and 0 bases at J, with 21 bases between. The CDR3 has 17 residues. The CDR3 sequence is CASSNERQTGASYEQYF. As DNA, the CDR3 is TGTGCCAGCAGCAACGAACGACAGACAGGTGCCTCCTACGAGCAGTACTTC.

The rearrangement uses TRBV15 and TRBJ2-1; D is uncertain. The CDR3 has 14 residues. V was pared by 1 base and J by 1 base, with 5 bases between. Germline CDR1 is LNHNV and CDR2 is YYDKDF (reference sequence). The chain's CDR3 is CATSRAVSYNEQFF. The CDR3 DNA is TGTGCCACCAGCAGAGCAGTTTCCTACAATGAGCAGTTCTTC. The full variable domain, completed using reference TRBV15 and TRBJ2-1, is DAMVIQNPRYQVTQFGKPVTLSCSQTLNHNVMYWYQQKSSQAPKLLFHYYDKDFNNEADTPDNFQSRRPNTSFCFLDIRSPGLGDTAMYLCATSRAVSYNEQFFGPGTRLTVL.

V usage is TRBV10-3 and J usage is TRBJ2-2, with D perhaps matching TRBD2 (6 bases). The CDR3 totals 14 residues. Per the germline V gene, CDR1 is ENHRY and CDR2 is SYGVKD. Trimming removed 3 bases from V and 2 bases from J, with 7 bases in between. In DNA, the CDR3 is TGTGCCATCAGTGAAGGGACTAACACCGGGGAGCTGTTTTTT. It translates to CAISEGTNTGELFF.

The chain uses TRBV7-2 and TRBJ1-5; the match to TRBD1 covers 7 bases. V lost 2 bases to trimming and J lost 2 bases; unmatched junction nucleotides: 0. The CDR3 is 14 amino acids. Germline CDR1 SGHTA, CDR2 FQGNSA. Here the CDR3 reads CASSLTGGNQPQHF. In nucleotides, the CDR3 is TGTGCCAGCAGCTTAACAGGGGGCAATCAGCCCCAGCATTTT.

J is TRBJ1-1 and V is TRBV9; D call uncertain. CDR3 length: 13 amino acids. Germline values: CDR1 SGDLS, CDR2 YYNGEE. Trimming took off 0 bases at V and 8 bases at J, with 11 bases between the two ends. CDR3 DNA sequence: TGTGCCAGCAGCGTAGATTCCAGAGGGGAAGCTTTCTTT. It codes for CASSVDSRGEAFF.

The rearrangement uses TRBV5-1 and TRBJ2-2, with D possibly matching TRBD1 (5 bases). Germline lookup yields CDR1 SGHRS and CDR2 YFSETQ. The CDR3 is 16 residues long. Trimming removed 0 bases from V and 3 bases from J, with 12 bases in between. CDR3 coding DNA: TGCGCCAGCAGCTTGGCGATGGCAGGGTACACCGGGGAGCTGTTTTTT. Encoded protein: CASSLAMAGYTGELFF.

This sequence joins TRBV5-1 and TRBJ2-6; D might be TRBD2 (5 bases). V was pared by 6 bases and J by 0 bases, with 13 bases between. This CDR3 spans 16 amino acids. Germline V gene lookup returns CDR1 SGHRS and CDR2 YFSETQ. As DNA, the CDR3 is TGCGCCAGCACTAAGGAGGCCAACTCTGGGGCCAACGTCCTGACTTTC. This gives the protein CASTKEANSGANVLTF. Filled out from reference TRBV5-1 and TRBJ2-6, the complete variable domain reads KAGVTQTPRYLIKTRGQQVTLSCSPISGHRSVSWYQQTPGQGLQFLFEYFSETQRNKGNFPGRFSGRQFSNSRSEMNVSTLELGDSALYLCASTKEANSGANVLTFGAGSRLTVL.

Turning to this clone: Other DNA sequences from this sample encode an identical CDR3 as well. The rearrangement joins TRBV29-1 to TRBJ1-2; TRBD1 agrees at 8 bases. J lost 7 bases, V lost 1 base, and 5 bases had no gene match. The germline V gene encodes CDR1 SQVTM and CDR2 ANQGSEA. CDR3 length: 13 amino acids. CDR3 sequence reads: CSVEGTGSGGYTF. For the CDR3, the DNA is TGCAGCGTTGAAGGGACAGGGTCTGGTGGCTACACCTTC.

The chain is built from TRBV18 and TRBJ1-1, with TRBD1 as a possible D gene (5 bases). Germline CDR1 KGHSH, CDR2 LQKENI. The V and J ends lost 4 bases and 6 bases respectively, with 9 bases between them. CDR3 length: 12 amino acids. CDR3 sequence (DNA): TGTGCCAGCTCACGACAGACACCTGAAGCTTTCTTT. Its protein is CASSRQTPEAFF.

This clone has just one count. The chain is built from TRBV28 and TRBJ1-5, with D unresolved. Trimming took 7 bases from V and 0 from J, leaving 16 bases between them. This CDR3 is built from 16 residues. Germline V CDR1 and CDR2: MDHEN, SYDVKM. CDR3 region: CASMIGGFDSNQPQHF. The CDR3 DNA follows: TGTGCCAGCATGATTGGAGGGTTTGATAGCAATCAGCCCCAGCATTTT.

V is TRBV28 and J is TRBJ1-3; D remains unclear. Trimming pared 1 base from V and 4 bases from J, leaving 5 bases between. In germline, CDR1 is MDHEN, CDR2 SYDVKM. The CDR3 totals 13 residues. CDR3 sequence reads: CASSLSSGNTIYF. CDR3 sequence (DNA): TGTGCCAGCAGTTTATCGTCCGGAAACACCATATATTTT.

This clone has a handful of counts. This rearrangement joins TRBV7-9 to TRBJ2-3; 7 bases align to TRBD1. V was pared by 8 bases and J by 6 bases, with 11 bases of the junction left unmatched. In germline, CDR1 is SEHNR, CDR2 FQNEAQ (reference sequence). The CDR3 runs to 14 residues. The CDR3 here is CASSQRGLRDTQYF. As DNA, the CDR3 is TGTGCCAGCTCCCAGAGGGGGCTTCGGGATACGCAGTATTTT.

This clone was seen more than once but under ten times. One end of the junction fails to match germline, which may point to a read error. The chain is built from TRBV7-7 and TRBJ2-1; TRBD1 matches at 7 bases. Germline V gives CDR1 SSHAT, CDR2 FNYEAQ (reference sequence). The CDR3 extends over 13 amino acids. CDR3 protein: CASSWDSPGEQFF. The CDR3 DNA reads TGTGCTAGCAGCTGGGACAGCCCGGGTGAGCAGTTCTTC.

There are a few counts of this clone. V and J are TRBV6-5 and TRBJ1-6; no clear D gene. This CDR3 has 13 amino acids. Trimming left V 4 bases short and J 7 bases short, with 8 bases between. Germline values: CDR1 MNHEY, CDR2 SVGAGI. CDR3 loop: CASSSFGNSPLHF. The DNA for the CDR3 is TGTGCCAGCAGTTCCTTCGGGAATTCACCCCTCCACTTT.

This clone was seen a handful of times. V usage is TRBV27 and J usage is TRBJ2-7; 8 positions agree with TRBD1. The CDR3 is 12 residues long. Trimming cost V 4 bases and J 4 bases; bases outside gene matches: 0. CDR1 MNHEY and CDR2 SMNVEV come from the germline V gene (reference sequence). The CDR3 nucleotides read TGTGCCAGCAGTTACAGGGGGTACGAGCAGTACTTC. Translation: CASSYRGYEQYF.

This clone was recorded a few times. The rearrangement links TRBV9 to TRBJ2-1; 9 nucleotides align to TRBD2. The junction had 5 bases not matched to a gene; V was cut back by 0 bases and J by 4 bases. The CDR3 has 16 amino acids. Germline V gene lookup returns CDR1 SGDLS and CDR2 YYNGEE. CDR3 nucleotides: TGTGCCAGCAGCGTAGTCAGCGGGGGGCAATACAATGAGCAGTTCTTC. Its translation is CASSVVSGGQYNEQFF.

This clone has a handful of counts. CDR3 residues: CASSKRGGTDTQYF. The CDR3 region has the DNA TGTGCCAGCAGTAAGCGGGGGGGCACAGATACGCAGTATTTT. The chain couples TRBV6-1 to TRBJ2-3, with 9 positions matching TRBD2. The CDR3 contains 14 residues. Trimming cost V 5 bases and J 1 base; bases outside gene matches: 1. Germline assignment: CDR1 MNHNS and CDR2 SASEGT.

The J gene is TRBJ2-2, the V gene TRBV6-5; 9 nucleotides match TRBD1. V dropped 6 bases and J dropped 6; count of bases not matched to a gene: 5. The CDR3 length is 14 residues. The germline gives CDR1 MNHEY, CDR2 SVGAGI. CDR3 nucleotides: TGTGCCAGCAGCCGGACAGGGGAGGCCGGGGAGCTGTTTTTT. Its translation: CASSRTGEAGELFF.

The genes are TRBV6-5 and TRBJ1-1, with D possibly being TRBD1 (6 bases). V lost 5 bases to trimming and J lost 7 bases, with 14 bases between them. Germline V gives CDR1 MNHEY, CDR2 SVGAGI. The CDR3 is 13 residues long. The CDR3 DNA is TGTGCCAGCAGTGAAGCGGCCAGGGGTGAAGCTTTCTTT. It translates to CASSEAARGEAFF.

The gene calls are TRBV5-8 and TRBJ1-2, with a weak D call TRBD1 (5 bases). The CDR3 covers 14 residues. Trimming left V 6 bases short and J 6 bases short, with 18 bases between. CDR1 SGHTS and CDR2 YDEGEE come from the germline V gene. The CDR3 DNA reads TGTGCCAGCACCAGAGGACACGGACCAAATGGCTACACCTTC. Its translation is CASTRGHGPNGYTF.

This clone has more than one count but fewer than ten. V gene TRBV7-9 combines with J gene TRBJ1-4; 9 bases map to TRBD1. The junction had 3 bases not matched to a gene; V was cut back by 3 bases and J by 7 bases. Germline V gene sequence: CDR1 SEHNR, CDR2 FQNEAQ (reference sequence). This CDR3 is 14 amino acids long. CDR3 loop: CASSFRQGGEKLFF. Written as DNA, the CDR3 is TGTGCCAGCAGCTTTAGACAGGGGGGTGAAAAACTGTTTTTT.

This chain links TRBV5-4 with TRBJ1-4; possible D gene TRBD1, 5 bases. The CDR3 contains 15 residues. Trimming removed 4 bases from V and 4 bases from J, with 14 bases in between. Germline lookup yields CDR1 SGHNT and CDR2 YYREEE (reference sequence). CDR3 bases: TGTGCCAGCAGCGCGGCTCAGGGTCTTAATGAAAAACTGTTTTTT. Its translation: CASSAAQGLNEKLFF.

CDR3 in amino acids: CSAYDYTEAFF. DNA of the CDR3: TGCAGTGCCTACGATTACACTGAAGCTTTCTTT. The chain uses TRBV20-1 and TRBJ1-1; no reliable D call. The CDR3 covers 11 residues. Trimming removed 6 bases from V and 3 bases from J, with 8 bases in between. CDR1 and CDR2 from the germline V gene are DFQATT and SNEGSKA (reference sequence).

V usage is TRBV6-1 and J usage is TRBJ2-7; 8 nucleotides match TRBD2. The germline V gene encodes CDR1 MNHNS and CDR2 SASEGT. V lost 4 bases to trimming and J lost 3 bases; unmatched junction nucleotides: 5. The CDR3 covers 14 residues. CDR3 nucleotide sequence: TGTGCCAGCAGTGCAGGCGGGGGGCTCTACGAGCAGTACGTC. Its translation is CASSAGGGLYEQYV.